This is a list of T cell receptor beta chains from one sample in a study of spatial heterogeneity in lung cancer. MiXCR was run by TCRdb on the 5' RACE reads, yielding one entry per CDR3 protein. This sample carries more than 2,500 distinct CDR3 sequences, approximately 50% of them seen once, and the ten largest clones take roughly 22%. This material consisted of lung tumor tissue, taken at surgery. The receptors were sampled from a male donor with early-stage non-small cell lung cancer. Each CDR3 is given without its conserved first and last residue. Fields, in order: D gene, V gene, J gene, CDR3 protein. The D gene is left open where the match is weak.

D gene: TRBD2
V gene: TRBV7-2
J gene: TRBJ2-6
CDR3 protein: ASSLGLADSGANVLT

D gene: TRBD1
V gene: TRBV27
J gene: TRBJ2-7
CDR3 protein: ASSFSLGQGANYEQY

D gene: TRBD1
V gene: TRBV9
J gene: TRBJ2-5
CDR3 protein: ASSVGGRQGETQY

D gene: -
V gene: TRBV7-9
J gene: TRBJ1-1
CDR3 protein: ASSPYPAGTAEAF

D gene: TRBD2
V gene: TRBV4-2
J gene: TRBJ2-3
CDR3 protein: ASSRTGTSGTGTDTQY

D gene: -
V gene: TRBV6-1
J gene: TRBJ2-4
CDR3 protein: ASSALPQGNIQY

D gene: -
V gene: TRBV3-1
J gene: TRBJ2-7
CDR3 protein: ASSQTLGEQY

D gene: -
V gene: TRBV20-1
J gene: TRBJ2-5
CDR3 protein: SARDSGTGETQY

D gene: -
V gene: TRBV5-6
J gene: TRBJ2-5
CDR3 protein: ASSLGTGRTETQY

D gene: -
V gene: TRBV19
J gene: TRBJ2-1
CDR3 protein: ASSIATSSYNEQF